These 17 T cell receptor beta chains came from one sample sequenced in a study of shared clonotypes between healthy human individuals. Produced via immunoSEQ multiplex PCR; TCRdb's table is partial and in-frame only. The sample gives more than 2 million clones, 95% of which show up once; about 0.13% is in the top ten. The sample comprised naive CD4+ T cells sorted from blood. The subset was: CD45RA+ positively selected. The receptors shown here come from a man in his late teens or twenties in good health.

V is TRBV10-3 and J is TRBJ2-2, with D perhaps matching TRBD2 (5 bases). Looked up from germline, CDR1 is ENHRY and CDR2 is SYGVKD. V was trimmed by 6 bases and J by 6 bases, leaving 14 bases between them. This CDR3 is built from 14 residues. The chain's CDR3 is CAIRAGQAAGELFF. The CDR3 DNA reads TGTGCCATCAGGGCGGGCCAGGCCGCCGGGGAGCTGTTTTTT.

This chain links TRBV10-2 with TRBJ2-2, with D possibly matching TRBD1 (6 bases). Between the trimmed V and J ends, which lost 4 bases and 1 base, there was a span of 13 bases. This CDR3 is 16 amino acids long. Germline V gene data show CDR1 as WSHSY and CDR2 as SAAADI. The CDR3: CASSAPGTLNTGELFF. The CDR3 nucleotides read TGCGCCAGCAGTGCCCCCGGGACACTGAACACCGGGGAGCTGTTTTTT.

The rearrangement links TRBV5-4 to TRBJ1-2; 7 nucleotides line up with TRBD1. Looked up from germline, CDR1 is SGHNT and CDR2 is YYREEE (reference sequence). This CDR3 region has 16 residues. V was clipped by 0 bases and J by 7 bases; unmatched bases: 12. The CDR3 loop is CASSLANRGARRGYTF. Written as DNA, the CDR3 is TGTGCCAGCAGCTTGGCCAACAGGGGCGCTAGACGTGGCTACACCTTC.

The CDR3 loop reads CASRNRGYGNTIYF. CDR3 bases: TGTGCCAGCAGAAACAGGGGGTACGGAAACACCATATATTTT. The V call is TRBV6-1, the J call TRBJ1-3; 8 nucleotides align to TRBD1. Germline CDR1 and CDR2: MNHNS and SASEGT. With V trimmed by 6 bases and J by 4 bases, 5 bases remained unmatched. The CDR3 is 14 residues long.

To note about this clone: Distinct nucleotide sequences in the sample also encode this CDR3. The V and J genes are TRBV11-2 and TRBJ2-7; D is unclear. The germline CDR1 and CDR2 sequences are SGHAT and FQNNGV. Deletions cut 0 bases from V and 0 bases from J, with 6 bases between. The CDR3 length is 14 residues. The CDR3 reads CASSLDVSSYEQYF. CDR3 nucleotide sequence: TGTGCCAGCAGCTTAGACGTGAGCTCCTACGAGCAGTACTTC.

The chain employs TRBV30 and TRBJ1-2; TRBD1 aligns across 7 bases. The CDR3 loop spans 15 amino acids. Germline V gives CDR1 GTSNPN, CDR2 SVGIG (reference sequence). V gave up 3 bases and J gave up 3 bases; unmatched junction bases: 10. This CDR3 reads CAWRSTRQGHYGYTF. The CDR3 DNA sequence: TGTGCCTGGAGAAGCACACGACAGGGACACTATGGCTACACCTTC.

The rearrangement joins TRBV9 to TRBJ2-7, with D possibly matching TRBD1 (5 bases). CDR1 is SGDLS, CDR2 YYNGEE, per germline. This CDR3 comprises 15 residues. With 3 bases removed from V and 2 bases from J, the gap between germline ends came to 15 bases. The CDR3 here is CASSAHGVGAYEQYF. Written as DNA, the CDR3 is TGTGCCAGCAGCGCGCACGGAGTAGGGGCCTACGAGCAGTACTTC. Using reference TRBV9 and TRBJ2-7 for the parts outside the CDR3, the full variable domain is DSGVTQTPKHLITATGQRVTLRCSPRSGDLSVYWYQQSLDQGLQFLIQYYNGEERAKGNILERFSAQQFPDLHSELNLSSLELGDSALYFCASSAHGVGAYEQYFGPGTRLTVT.

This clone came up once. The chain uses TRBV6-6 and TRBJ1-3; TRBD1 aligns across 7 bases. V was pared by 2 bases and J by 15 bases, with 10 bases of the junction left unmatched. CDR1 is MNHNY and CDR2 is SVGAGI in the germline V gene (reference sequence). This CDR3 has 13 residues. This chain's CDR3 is CASSYNGDRDRYF. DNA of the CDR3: TGTGCCAGCAGTTACAACGGCGACAGGGATCGATATTTT.

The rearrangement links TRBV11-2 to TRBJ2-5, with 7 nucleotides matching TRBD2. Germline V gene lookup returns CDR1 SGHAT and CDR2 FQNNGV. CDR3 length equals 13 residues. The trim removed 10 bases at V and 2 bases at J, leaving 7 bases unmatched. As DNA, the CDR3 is TGTGCCACCGGGCGGGGGACGCAAGAGACCCAGTACTTC. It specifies CATGRGTQETQYF.

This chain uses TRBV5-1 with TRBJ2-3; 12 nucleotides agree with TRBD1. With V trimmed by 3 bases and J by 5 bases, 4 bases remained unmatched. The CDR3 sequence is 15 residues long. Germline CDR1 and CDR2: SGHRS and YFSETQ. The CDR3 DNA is TGCGCCAGCAGCTGGGACAGGGGGCAAGGAGATACGCAGTATTTT. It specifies CASSWDRGQGDTQYF.

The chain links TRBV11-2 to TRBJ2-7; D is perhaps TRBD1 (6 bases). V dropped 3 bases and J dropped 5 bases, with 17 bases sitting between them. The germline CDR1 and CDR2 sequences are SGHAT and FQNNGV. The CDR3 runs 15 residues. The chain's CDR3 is CASSFTQGRDNEQYF. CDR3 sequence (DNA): TGTGCCAGCAGCTTCACCCAAGGCAGGGACAACGAGCAGTACTTC. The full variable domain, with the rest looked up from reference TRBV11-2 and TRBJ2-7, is EAGVAQSPRYKIIEKRQSVAFWCNPISGHATLYWYQQILGQGPKLLIQFQNNGVVDDSQLPKDRFSAERLKGVDSTLKIQPAKLEDSAVYLCASSFTQGRDNEQYFGPGTRLTVT.

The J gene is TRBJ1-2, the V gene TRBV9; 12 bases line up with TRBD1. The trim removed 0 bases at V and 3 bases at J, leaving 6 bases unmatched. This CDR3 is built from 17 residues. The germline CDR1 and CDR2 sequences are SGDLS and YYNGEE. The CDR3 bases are TGTGCCAGCAGCGTAGGGGGACAGGGGGCCCTGTACTATGGCTACACCTTC. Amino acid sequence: CASSVGGQGALYYGYTF. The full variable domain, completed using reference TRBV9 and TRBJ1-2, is DSGVTQTPKHLITATGQRVTLRCSPRSGDLSVYWYQQSLDQGLQFLIQYYNGEERAKGNILERFSAQQFPDLHSELNLSSLELGDSALYFCASSVGGQGALYYGYTFGSGTRLTVV.

Here the CDR3 reads CASSWGLAGEQYF. The CDR3 bases are TGTGCCAGCAGCTGGGGACTAGCGGGCGAGCAGTACTTC. This chain connects TRBV2 to TRBJ2-7, with 12 bases aligning to TRBD2. V lost 6 bases to trimming and J lost 6 bases; unmatched junction nucleotides: 3. Germline V gene data show CDR1 as SNHLY and CDR2 as FYNNEI. The CDR3 is 13 residues long.

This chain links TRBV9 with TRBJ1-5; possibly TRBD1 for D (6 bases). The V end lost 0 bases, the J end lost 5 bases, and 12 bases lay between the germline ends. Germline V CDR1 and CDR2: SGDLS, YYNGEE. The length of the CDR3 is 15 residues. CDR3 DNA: TGTGCCAGCAGCGTAGATTCAAGGGGGGATCAGCCCCAGCATTTT. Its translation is CASSVDSRGDQPQHF.

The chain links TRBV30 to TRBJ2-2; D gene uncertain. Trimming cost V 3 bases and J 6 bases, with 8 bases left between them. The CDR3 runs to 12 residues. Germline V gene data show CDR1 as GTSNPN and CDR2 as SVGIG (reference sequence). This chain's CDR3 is CAWRAGPGELFF. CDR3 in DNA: TGTGCCTGGAGGGCCGGGCCCGGGGAGCTGTTTTTT.

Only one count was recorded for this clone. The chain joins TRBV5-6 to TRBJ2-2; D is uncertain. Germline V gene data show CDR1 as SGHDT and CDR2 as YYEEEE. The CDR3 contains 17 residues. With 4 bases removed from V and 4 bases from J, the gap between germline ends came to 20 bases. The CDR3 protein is CASSPGPTSAVTGELFF. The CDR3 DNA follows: TGTGCCAGCAGCCCCGGACCAACCTCGGCGGTCACCGGGGAGCTGTTTTTT. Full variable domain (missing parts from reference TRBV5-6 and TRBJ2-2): DAGVTQSPTHLIKTRGQQVTLRCSPKSGHDTVSWYQQALGQGPQFIFQYYEEEERQRGNFPDRFSGHQFPNYSSELNVNALLLGDSALYLCASSPGPTSAVTGELFFGEGSRLTVL.

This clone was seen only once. The DNA for the CDR3 is TGTGCCATCAGTGAGTGGGGGACAGGAGGAAACTATGGCTACACCTTC. Its protein is CAISEWGTGGNYGYTF. This chain joins TRBV10-3 and TRBJ1-2; 8 positions agree with TRBD1. The V and J ends lost 1 base and 2 bases, in that order; junction bases with no gene match: 6. CDR3 size: 16 residues. Germline lookup yields CDR1 ENHRY and CDR2 SYGVKD.